A single sample gave rise to the 20 T cell receptor beta chains below, sequenced in a study of blood T cell repertoires in COVID-19. The data were produced by immunoSEQ multiplex PCR, yet TCRdb's version contains in-frame clones alone and is incomplete. The sample yields 200,000 to 250,000 clones, 89% seen once. Material for sequencing was peripheral blood. The source is a man in his 60s who had recovered from COVID-19.

The chain couples TRBV7-7 to TRBJ2-2; possibly TRBD1 for D (5 bases). From germline, CDR1 is SSHAT and CDR2 FNYEAQ (reference sequence). The CDR3 is 15 amino acids. Trimming cost V 3 bases and J 0 bases, with 8 bases left between them. CDR3 amino acids: CASSLDTANTGELFF. In nucleotides, the CDR3 is TGTGCCAGCAGCTTGGACACCGCGAACACCGGGGAGCTGTTTTTT. Filled out from reference TRBV7-7 and TRBJ2-2, the complete variable domain reads GAGVSQSPRYKVTKRGQDVTLRCDPISSHATLYWYQQALGQGPEFLTYFNYEAQPDKSGLPSDRFSAERPEGSISTLTIQRTEQRDSAMYRCASSLDTANTGELFFGEGSRLTVL.

This CDR3 reads CASSAHRDRVEKLFF. CDR3 in DNA: TGTGCCAGCAGCGCACACCGGGACAGGGTTGAAAAACTGTTTTTT. The V call is TRBV7-9, the J call TRBJ1-4, with 9 bases matching TRBD1. Unmatched junction bases numbered 8, after V lost 5 bases and J lost 7 bases. Germline loops: CDR1 SEHNR, CDR2 FQNEAQ (reference sequence). The CDR3 runs 15 residues. The full variable domain, in which reference TRBV7-9 and TRBJ1-4 provide the parts outside the CDR3, is DTGVSQNPRHKITKRGQNVTFRCDPISEHNRLYWYRQTLGQGPEFLTYFQNEAQLEKSRLLSDRFSAERPKGSFSTLEIQRTEQGDSAMYLCASSAHRDRVEKLFFGSGTQLSVL.

The chain employs TRBV6-5 and TRBJ1-3, with 8 bases identical to TRBD1. CDR1 MNHEY and CDR2 SVGAGI come from the germline V gene. The CDR3 has 16 residues. The V segment lost 0 bases and the J segment 0 bases; nucleotides outside the gene matches: 1. The CDR3 is CASSYSGQASGNTIYF. The CDR3 nucleotides read TGTGCCAGCAGTTACTCGGGACAGGCCTCTGGAAACACCATATATTTT.

This clone was found a few times. The chain is built from TRBV4-2 and TRBJ2-5, with D tentatively TRBD2 (6 bases). The germline gives CDR1 LGHNA, CDR2 YNFKEQ. V lost 0 bases to trimming and J lost 2 bases, with 10 bases between them. The CDR3 is made up of 15 amino acids. This CDR3 is CASSQDRGNQETQYF. The CDR3 nucleotides are TGTGCCAGCAGCCAAGATCGGGGGAATCAAGAGACCCAGTACTTC.

This clone came up once. The CDR3 spells CASSRGQGAWTDTQYF. The CDR3 bases are TGTGCCAGTAGTAGAGGACAGGGGGCTTGGACAGATACGCAGTATTTT. The chain joins TRBV19 to TRBJ2-3, with TRBD1 identical over 11 bases. Unmatched junction bases numbered 6, after V lost 4 bases and J lost 3 bases. CDR3 length: 16 amino acids. From germline, CDR1 is LNHDA and CDR2 SQIVND (reference sequence).

The chain is built from TRBV7-2 and TRBJ1-1, with D possibly matching TRBD1 (5 bases). Germline CDR1 and CDR2: SGHTA and FQGNSA. Trimming cost V 1 base and J 0 bases, with 9 bases left between them. The CDR3 has 15 residues. CDR3 coding DNA: TGTGCCAGCAGCTTAGAGGGGAGGATGAACACTGAAGCTTTCTTT. It specifies CASSLEGRMNTEAFF.

The chain has TRBV19 and TRBJ2-4; 7 bases line up with TRBD1. Germline trimming cut 0 bases from V and 1 base from J; bases unmatched to any gene: 3. Germline V CDR1 and CDR2: LNHDA, SQIVND (reference sequence). This CDR3 is built from 16 residues. CDR3 in amino acids: CASSIDTDRAKNIQYF. CDR3 bases: TGTGCCAGTAGTATAGATACGGACAGGGCCAAAAACATTCAGTACTTC.

This clone was counted a single time. The V gene is TRBV5-1, the J gene TRBJ2-7, with a weak D call TRBD2 (6 bases). The germline gives CDR1 SGHRS, CDR2 YFSETQ. V shed 4 bases and J shed 3 bases, with 14 bases lying between them. There are 14 residues in the CDR3. The CDR3 reads CASSHSGPGYEQYF. CDR3 nucleotides: TGCGCCAGCAGCCATAGCGGTCCTGGCTACGAGCAGTACTTC.

The chain has TRBV2 and TRBJ1-3, with D tentatively TRBD1 (5 bases). The germline gives CDR1 SNHLY, CDR2 FYNNEI. Trimming took off 6 bases at V and 3 bases at J, with 9 bases between the two ends. This CDR3 has 13 residues. The CDR3 nucleotides are TGTGCCAGCAGAGCAGGGTTTGGAAACACCATATATTTT. Protein sequence: CASRAGFGNTIYF. The complete variable domain, with remaining parts taken from reference TRBV2 and TRBJ1-3, reads EPEVTQTPSHQVTQMGQEVILRCVPISNHLYFYWYRQILGQKVEFLVSFYNNEISEKSEIFDDQFSVERPDGSNFTLKIRSTKLEDSAMYFCASRAGFGNTIYFGEGSWLTVV.

V and J are TRBV19 and TRBJ2-3; a possible D gene is TRBD2 (6 bases). This CDR3 is built from 14 residues. Germline CDR1 LNHDA, CDR2 SQIVND (reference sequence). V shed 3 bases and J shed 2 bases, with 9 bases lying between them. CDR3 in amino acids: CASSIGLNTDTQYF. The CDR3, as DNA: TGTGCCAGTAGTATTGGACTAAACACAGATACGCAGTATTTT.

This chain uses TRBV5-6 with TRBJ1-1; D uncertain. The CDR3 has 12 amino acids. V lost 6 bases, J lost 4 bases, and 10 bases lay in between. Germline V lookup: CDR1 SGHDT, CDR2 YYEEEE. The CDR3 loop reads CASTRMGTEAFF. CDR3 nucleotide sequence: TGTGCCAGCACCAGGATGGGCACTGAAGCTTTCTTT.

This clone was detected once. The V and J genes are TRBV5-8 and TRBJ1-4, with TRBD1 matching 9 bases. This CDR3 contains 15 residues. V trimming: 4 bases; J trimming: 16 bases; junction bases outside the gene matches: 17. From germline, CDR1 is SGHTS and CDR2 YDEGEE. CDR3 coding DNA: TGTGCCAGCAGCCTCCGGGACAGGGCATCCTCCGGGCGGTTTTTT. Protein product: CASSLRDRASSGRFF.

This chain uses TRBV5-1 with TRBJ1-1; D gene ambiguous. The germline V gene encodes CDR1 SGHRS and CDR2 YFSETQ. Deletions cut 0 bases from V and 0 bases from J, with 6 bases between. The CDR3 spans 14 residues. The CDR3 DNA is TGCGCCAGCAGCTTGGGAACAGTGAACACTGAAGCTTTCTTT. Encoded protein: CASSLGTVNTEAFF.

The rearrangement uses TRBV6-5 and TRBJ1-3; TRBD1 aligns across 7 bases. The CDR3 contains 15 residues. Losses at the gene ends were 4 bases for V and 7 bases for J; bases not matched to a gene: 10. Germline CDR1 MNHEY, CDR2 SVGAGI. The CDR3, as DNA: TGTGCCAGCAGTTTTCGCGGGGACAGTGGGAACACCATATATTTT. Protein sequence: CASSFRGDSGNTIYF.

The J gene is TRBJ1-4, the V gene TRBV6-5; D possibly corresponds to TRBD1 (6 bases). CDR1 and CDR2 (germline): MNHEY, SVGAGI. V shed 6 bases and J shed 8 bases, with 10 bases lying between them. The CDR3 is 12 amino acids. Written as DNA, the CDR3 is TGTGCCAGCAGACAGGGTTACGAAAAACTGTTTTTT. It translates to CASRQGYEKLFF.

The V and J genes are TRBV27 and TRBJ2-7, with 8 nucleotides matching TRBD1. The trim removed 2 bases at V and 1 base at J, leaving 7 bases unmatched. The germline gives CDR1 MNHEY, CDR2 SMNVEV (reference sequence). The CDR3 loop spans 16 amino acids. CDR3 sequence (DNA): TGTGCCAGCAGTTTAAGCTCCGGGACAGGATCCTACGAGCAGTACTTC. Translating gives CASSLSSGTGSYEQYF.

V usage is TRBV9 and J usage is TRBJ2-2; possibly TRBD2 for D (5 bases). Between the trimmed V and J ends, which lost 4 bases and 0 bases, there was a span of 13 bases. The CDR3 covers 16 residues. Germline V gives CDR1 SGDLS, CDR2 YYNGEE. CDR3 loop: CASSPRTDPNTGELFF. As DNA, the CDR3 is TGTGCCAGCAGCCCCCGGACTGACCCGAACACCGGGGAGCTGTTTTTT.

The gene calls are TRBV5-1 and TRBJ2-5, with D possibly being TRBD1 (6 bases). The CDR3 sequence is 14 residues long. The germline gives CDR1 SGHRS, CDR2 YFSETQ. V was clipped by 0 bases and J by 4 bases, with 10 bases between them. For the CDR3, the DNA is TGCGCCAGCAGCTTGGGTACAGGGAGAGAGACCCAGTACTTC. Protein sequence: CASSLGTGRETQYF.

The J gene is TRBJ1-3, the V gene TRBV3-1 (or the pseudogene TRBV3-2); TRBD1 is a possible D gene (6 bases). The CDR3 covers 14 residues. The germline gives CDR1 LGHDT, CDR2 YNNKEL (reference sequence). Trimming took 0 bases from V and 9 from J, leaving 12 bases between them. Here the CDR3 DNA reads TGTGCCAGCAGCCAAGAAGACAGGCACTCCACCATATATTTT. Translated, it gives CASSQEDRHSTIYF.

J is TRBJ1-5 and V is TRBV19, with 8 bases aligning to TRBD1. Trimming cost V 5 bases and J 3 bases; bases outside gene matches: 9. CDR3 length: 16 residues. Germline CDR1 LNHDA, CDR2 SQIVND (reference sequence). CDR3 residues: CASSASDRGDNQPQHF. The CDR3 nucleotides read TGTGCCAGTAGTGCCTCCGACAGGGGAGACAATCAGCCCCAGCATTTT. Variable domain in full (rest from reference TRBV19 and TRBJ1-5): DGGITQSPKYLFRKEGQNVTLSCEQNLNHDAMYWYRQDPGQGLRLIYYSQIVNDFQKGDIAEGYSVSREKKESFPLTVTSAQKNPTAFYLCASSASDRGDNQPQHFGDGTRLSIL.